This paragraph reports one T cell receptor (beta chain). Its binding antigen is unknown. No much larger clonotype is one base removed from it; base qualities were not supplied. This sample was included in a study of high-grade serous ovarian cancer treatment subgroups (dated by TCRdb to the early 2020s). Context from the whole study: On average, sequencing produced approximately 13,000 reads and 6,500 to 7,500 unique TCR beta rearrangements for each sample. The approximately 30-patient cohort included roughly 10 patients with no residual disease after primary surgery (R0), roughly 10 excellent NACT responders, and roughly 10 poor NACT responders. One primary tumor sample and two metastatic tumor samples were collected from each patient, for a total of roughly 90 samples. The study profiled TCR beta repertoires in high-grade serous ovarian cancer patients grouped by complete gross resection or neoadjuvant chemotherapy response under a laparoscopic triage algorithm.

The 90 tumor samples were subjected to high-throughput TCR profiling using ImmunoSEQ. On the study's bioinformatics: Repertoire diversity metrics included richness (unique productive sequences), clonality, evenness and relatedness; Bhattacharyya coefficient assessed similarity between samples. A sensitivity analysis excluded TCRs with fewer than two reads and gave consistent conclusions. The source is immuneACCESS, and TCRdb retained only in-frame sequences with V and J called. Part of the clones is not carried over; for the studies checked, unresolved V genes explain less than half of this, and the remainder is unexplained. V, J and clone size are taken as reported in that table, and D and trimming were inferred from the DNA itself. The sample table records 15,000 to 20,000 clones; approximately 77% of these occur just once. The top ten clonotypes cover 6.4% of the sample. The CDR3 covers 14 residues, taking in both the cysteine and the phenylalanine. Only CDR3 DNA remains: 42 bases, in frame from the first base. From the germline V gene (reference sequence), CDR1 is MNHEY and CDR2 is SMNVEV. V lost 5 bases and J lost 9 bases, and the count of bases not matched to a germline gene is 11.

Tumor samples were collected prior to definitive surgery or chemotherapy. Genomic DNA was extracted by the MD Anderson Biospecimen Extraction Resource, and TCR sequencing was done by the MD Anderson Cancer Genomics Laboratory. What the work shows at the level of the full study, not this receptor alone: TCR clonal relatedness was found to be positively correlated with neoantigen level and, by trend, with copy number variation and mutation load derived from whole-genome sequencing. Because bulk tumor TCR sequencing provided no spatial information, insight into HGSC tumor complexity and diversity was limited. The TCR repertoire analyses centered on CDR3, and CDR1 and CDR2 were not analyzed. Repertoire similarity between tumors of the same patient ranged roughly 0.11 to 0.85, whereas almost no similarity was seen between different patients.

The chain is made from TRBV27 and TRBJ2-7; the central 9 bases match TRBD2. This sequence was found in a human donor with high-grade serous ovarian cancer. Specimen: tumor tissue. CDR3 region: CASSPRAGGVLQYF. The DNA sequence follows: TGTGCCAGCAGTCCCCGGGCGGGAGGGGTGTTGCAGTACTTC.